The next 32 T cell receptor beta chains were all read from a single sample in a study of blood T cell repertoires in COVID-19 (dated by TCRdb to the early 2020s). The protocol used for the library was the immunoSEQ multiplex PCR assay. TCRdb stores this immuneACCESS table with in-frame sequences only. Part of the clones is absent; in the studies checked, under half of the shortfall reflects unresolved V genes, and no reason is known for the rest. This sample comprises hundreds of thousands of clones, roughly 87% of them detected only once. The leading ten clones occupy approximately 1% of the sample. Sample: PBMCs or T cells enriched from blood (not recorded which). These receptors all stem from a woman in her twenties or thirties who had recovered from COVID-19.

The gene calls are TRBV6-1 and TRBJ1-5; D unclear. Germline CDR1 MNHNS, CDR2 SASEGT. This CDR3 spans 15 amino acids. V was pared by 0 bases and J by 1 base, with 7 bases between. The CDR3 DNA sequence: TGTGCCAGCAGTGAAGCACCGGGAAGCAATCAGCCCCAGCATTTT. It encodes CASSEAPGSNQPQHF.

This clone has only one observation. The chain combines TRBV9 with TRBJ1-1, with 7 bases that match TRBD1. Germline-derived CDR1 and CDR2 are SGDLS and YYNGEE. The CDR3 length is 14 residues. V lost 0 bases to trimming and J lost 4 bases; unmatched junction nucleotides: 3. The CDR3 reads CASSVADRSTEAFF. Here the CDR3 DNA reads TGTGCCAGCAGCGTAGCGGACAGGAGCACTGAAGCTTTCTTT.

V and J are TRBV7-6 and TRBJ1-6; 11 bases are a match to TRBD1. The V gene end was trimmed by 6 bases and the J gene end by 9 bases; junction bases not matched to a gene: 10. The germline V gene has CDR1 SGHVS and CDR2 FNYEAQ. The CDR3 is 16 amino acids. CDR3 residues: CASSSRGGTGGSPLHF. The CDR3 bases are TGTGCCAGCAGTTCTAGGGGAGGGACAGGGGGTTCACCCCTCCACTTT.

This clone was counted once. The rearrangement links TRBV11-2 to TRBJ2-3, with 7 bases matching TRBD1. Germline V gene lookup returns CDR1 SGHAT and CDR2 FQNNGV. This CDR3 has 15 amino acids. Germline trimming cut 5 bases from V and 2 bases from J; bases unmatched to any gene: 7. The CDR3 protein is CASSPGGPSTDTQYF. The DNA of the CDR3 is TGTGCCAGCAGCCCAGGGGGACCTTCCACAGATACGCAGTATTTT.

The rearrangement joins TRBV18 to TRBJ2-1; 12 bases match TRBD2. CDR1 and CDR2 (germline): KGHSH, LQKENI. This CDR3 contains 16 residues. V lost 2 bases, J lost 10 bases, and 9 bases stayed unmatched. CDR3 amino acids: CASSPMSASGGAEQFF. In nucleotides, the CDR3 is TGTGCCAGCTCACCAATGAGTGCTAGCGGGGGGGCCGAGCAGTTCTTC.

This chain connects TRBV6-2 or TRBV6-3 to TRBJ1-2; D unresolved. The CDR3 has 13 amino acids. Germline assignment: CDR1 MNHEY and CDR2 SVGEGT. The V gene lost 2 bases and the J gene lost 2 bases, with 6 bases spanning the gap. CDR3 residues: CASSYAENYGYTF. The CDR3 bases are TGTGCCAGCAGTTACGCGGAAAACTATGGCTACACCTTC.

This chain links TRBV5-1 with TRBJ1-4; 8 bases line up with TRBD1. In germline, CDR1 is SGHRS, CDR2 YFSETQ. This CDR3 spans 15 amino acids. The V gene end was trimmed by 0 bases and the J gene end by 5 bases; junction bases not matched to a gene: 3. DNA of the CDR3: TGCGCCAGCAGCTTGGAGACAGGGGAAAATGAAAAACTGTTTTTT. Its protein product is CASSLETGENEKLFF.

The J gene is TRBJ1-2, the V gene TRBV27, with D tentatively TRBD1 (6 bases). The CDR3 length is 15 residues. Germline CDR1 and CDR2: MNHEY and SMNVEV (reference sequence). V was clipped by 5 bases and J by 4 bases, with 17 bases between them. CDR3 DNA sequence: TGTGCCAGCAGTCCAACCGGACAGCGAAGCTATGGCTACACCTTC. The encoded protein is CASSPTGQRSYGYTF.

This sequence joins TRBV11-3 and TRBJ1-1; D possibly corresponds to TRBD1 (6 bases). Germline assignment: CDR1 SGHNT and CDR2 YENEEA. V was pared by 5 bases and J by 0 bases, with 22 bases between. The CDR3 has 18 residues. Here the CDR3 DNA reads TGTGCCAGCAGCGAGGCCGGGCGGGGGCTGCATTTGAACACTGAAGCTTTCTTT. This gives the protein CASSEAGRGLHLNTEAFF.

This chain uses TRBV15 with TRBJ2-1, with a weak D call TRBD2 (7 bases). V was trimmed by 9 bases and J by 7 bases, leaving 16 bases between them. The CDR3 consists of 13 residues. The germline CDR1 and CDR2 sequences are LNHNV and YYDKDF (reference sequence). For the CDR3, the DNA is TGTGCCACGACCCACAGCGGGACAAATGAGCAGTTCTTC. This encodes CATTHSGTNEQFF. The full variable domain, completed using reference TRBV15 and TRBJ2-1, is DAMVIQNPRYQVTQFGKPVTLSCSQTLNHNVMYWYQQKSSQAPKLLFHYYDKDFNNEADTPDNFQSRRPNTSFCFLDIRSPGLGDTAMYLCATTHSGTNEQFFGPGTRLTVL.

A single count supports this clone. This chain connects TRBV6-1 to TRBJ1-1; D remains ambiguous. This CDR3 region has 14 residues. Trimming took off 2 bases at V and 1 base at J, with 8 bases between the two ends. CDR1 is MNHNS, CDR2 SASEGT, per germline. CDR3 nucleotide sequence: TGTGCCAGCAGTGAACCATCAGAGAACACTGAAGCTTTCTTT. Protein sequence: CASSEPSENTEAFF.

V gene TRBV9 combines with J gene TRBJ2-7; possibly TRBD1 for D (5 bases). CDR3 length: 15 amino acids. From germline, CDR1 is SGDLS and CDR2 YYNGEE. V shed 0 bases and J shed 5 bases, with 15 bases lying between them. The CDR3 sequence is CASSVGKGPPHEQYF. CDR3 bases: TGTGCCAGCAGCGTAGGAAAGGGGCCACCCCACGAGCAGTACTTC.

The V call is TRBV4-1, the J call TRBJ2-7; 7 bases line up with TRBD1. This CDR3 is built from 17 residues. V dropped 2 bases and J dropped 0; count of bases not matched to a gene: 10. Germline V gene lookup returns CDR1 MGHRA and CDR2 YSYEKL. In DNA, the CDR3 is TGCGCCAGCAGCCAACACCTTGGACAGGCCAACTCCTACGAGCAGTACTTC. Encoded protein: CASSQHLGQANSYEQYF.

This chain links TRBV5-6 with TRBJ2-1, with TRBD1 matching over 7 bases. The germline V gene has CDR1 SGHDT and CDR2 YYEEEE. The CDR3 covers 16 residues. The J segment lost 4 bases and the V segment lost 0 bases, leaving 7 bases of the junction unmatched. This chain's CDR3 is CASSLVGQPPYNEQFF. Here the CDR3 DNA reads TGTGCCAGCAGCTTGGTGGGACAGCCCCCTTACAATGAGCAGTTCTTC.

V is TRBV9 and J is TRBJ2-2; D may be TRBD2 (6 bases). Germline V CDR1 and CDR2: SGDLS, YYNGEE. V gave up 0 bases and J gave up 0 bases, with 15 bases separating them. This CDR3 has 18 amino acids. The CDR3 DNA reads TGTGCCAGCAGCGTAGTGACGGGCGGGGCAGCGAACACCGGGGAGCTGTTTTTT. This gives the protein CASSVVTGGAANTGELFF.

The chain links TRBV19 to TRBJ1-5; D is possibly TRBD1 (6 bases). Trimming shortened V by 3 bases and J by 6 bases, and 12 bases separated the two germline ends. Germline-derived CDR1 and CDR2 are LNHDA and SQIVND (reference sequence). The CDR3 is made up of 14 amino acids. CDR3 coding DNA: TGTGCCAGTAGTATCCGGGACATGGGTCAGCCCCAGCATTTT. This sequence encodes CASSIRDMGQPQHF.

This CDR3 is CASSLAPVLSDYGYTF. The DNA of the CDR3 is TGTGCCAGCAGCTTGGCCCCCGTCTTGAGTGACTATGGCTACACCTTC. The chain joins TRBV5-5 to TRBJ1-2; no firm D call. The length of the CDR3 is 16 residues. The germline gives CDR1 SGHKS, CDR2 YYEKEE (reference sequence). V was cut by 0 bases and J by 3 bases, with 15 bases left in between.

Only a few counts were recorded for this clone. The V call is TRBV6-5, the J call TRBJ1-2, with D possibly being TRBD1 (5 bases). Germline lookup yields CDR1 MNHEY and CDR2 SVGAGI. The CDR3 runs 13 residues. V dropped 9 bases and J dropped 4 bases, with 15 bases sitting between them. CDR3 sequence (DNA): TGTGCCAGTCGATCCAGGGAGGGCTATGGCTACACCTTC. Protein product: CASRSREGYGYTF.

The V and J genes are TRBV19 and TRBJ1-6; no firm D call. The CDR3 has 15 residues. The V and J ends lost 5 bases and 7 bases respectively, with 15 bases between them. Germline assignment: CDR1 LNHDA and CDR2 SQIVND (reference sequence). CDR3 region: CASSPRQRQNSPLHF. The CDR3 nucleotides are TGTGCCAGTAGTCCGCGACAAAGGCAAAATTCACCCCTCCACTTT.

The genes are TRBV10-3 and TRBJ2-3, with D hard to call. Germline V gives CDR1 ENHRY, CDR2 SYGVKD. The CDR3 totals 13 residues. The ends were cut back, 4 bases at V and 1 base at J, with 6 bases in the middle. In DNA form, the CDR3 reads TGTGCCATCAGTGGGCAGGGCACAGATACGCAGTATTTT. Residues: CAISGQGTDTQYF.

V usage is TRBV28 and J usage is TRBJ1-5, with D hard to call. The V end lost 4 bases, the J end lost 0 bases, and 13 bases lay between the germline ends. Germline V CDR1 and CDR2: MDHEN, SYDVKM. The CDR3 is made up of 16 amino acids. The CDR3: CASSSAGSFSNQPQHF. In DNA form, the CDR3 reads TGTGCCAGCAGTTCCGCAGGTTCCTTTAGCAATCAGCCCCAGCATTTT.

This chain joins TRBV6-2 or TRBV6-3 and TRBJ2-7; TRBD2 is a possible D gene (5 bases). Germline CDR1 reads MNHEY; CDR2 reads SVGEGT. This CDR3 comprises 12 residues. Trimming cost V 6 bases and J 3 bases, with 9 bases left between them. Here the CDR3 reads CASSRTVYEQYF. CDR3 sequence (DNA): TGTGCCAGCAGCAGGACTGTCTACGAGCAGTACTTC.

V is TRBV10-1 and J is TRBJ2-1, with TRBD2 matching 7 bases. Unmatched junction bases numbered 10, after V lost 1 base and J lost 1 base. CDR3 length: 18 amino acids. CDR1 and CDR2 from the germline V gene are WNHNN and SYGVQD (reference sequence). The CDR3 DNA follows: TGCGCCAGCAGTGAGTTGGGTCCCGGGAGGAAGTCCTACAATGAGCAGTTCTTC. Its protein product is CASSELGPGRKSYNEQFF.

The chain's CDR3 is CASSLWRTSGREEQYF. The CDR3 region has the DNA TGTGCCAGCAGCCTTTGGAGGACTAGCGGGAGAGAGGAGCAGTACTTC. The rearrangement uses TRBV16 and TRBJ2-7; 13 nucleotides align to TRBD2. Unmatched junction bases numbered 10, after V lost 4 bases and J lost 7 bases. This CDR3 has 16 amino acids. CDR1 and CDR2 from the germline V gene are KGHSY and FQNENV.

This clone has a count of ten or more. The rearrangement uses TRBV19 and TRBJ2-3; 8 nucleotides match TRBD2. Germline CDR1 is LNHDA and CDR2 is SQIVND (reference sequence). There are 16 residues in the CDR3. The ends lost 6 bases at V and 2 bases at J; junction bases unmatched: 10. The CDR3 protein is CASRGRASGSTDTQYF. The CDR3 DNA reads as TGTGCCAGTAGAGGGAGGGCTAGCGGGTCCACAGATACGCAGTATTTT.

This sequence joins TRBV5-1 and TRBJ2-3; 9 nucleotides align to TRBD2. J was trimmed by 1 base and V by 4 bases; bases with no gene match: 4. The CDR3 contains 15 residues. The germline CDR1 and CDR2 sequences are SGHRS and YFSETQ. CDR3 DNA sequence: TGCGCCAGCAGCGTGGGACTAGCCGGCACAGATACGCAGTATTTT. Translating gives CASSVGLAGTDTQYF.

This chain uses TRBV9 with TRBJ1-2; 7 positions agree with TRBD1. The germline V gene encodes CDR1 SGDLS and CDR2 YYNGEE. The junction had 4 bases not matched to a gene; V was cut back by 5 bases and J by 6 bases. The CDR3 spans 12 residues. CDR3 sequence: CASRTGRDGYTF. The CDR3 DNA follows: TGTGCCAGCAGGACAGGGAGAGATGGCTACACCTTC.

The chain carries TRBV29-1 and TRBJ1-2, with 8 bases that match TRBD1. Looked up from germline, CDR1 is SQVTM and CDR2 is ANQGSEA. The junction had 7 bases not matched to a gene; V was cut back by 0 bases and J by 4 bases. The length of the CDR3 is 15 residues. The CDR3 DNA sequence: TGCAGCGTTGAAGAAGTTGCAGGGGGCAGCTATGGCTACACCTTC. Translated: CSVEEVAGGSYGYTF.

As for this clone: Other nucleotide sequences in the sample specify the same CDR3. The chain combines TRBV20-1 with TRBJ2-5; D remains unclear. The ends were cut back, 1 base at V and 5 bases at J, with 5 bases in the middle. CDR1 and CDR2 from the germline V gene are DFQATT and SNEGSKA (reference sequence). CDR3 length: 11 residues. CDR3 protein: CSARGRETQYF. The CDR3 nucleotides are TGCAGTGCTAGAGGCCGGGAGACCCAGTACTTC.

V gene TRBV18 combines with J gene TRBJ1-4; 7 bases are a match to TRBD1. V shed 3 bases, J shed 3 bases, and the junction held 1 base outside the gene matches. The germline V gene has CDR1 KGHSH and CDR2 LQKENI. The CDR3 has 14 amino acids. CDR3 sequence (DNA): TGTGCCAGCTCACCGGGACAGCCTAATGAAAAACTGTTTTTT. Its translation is CASSPGQPNEKLFF. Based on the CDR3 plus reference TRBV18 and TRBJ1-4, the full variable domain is NAGVMQNPRHLVRRRGQEARLRCSPMKGHSHVYWYRQLPEEGLKFMVYLQKENIIDESGMPKERFSAEFPKEGPSILRIQQVVRGDSAAYFCASSPGQPNEKLFFGSGTQLSVL.

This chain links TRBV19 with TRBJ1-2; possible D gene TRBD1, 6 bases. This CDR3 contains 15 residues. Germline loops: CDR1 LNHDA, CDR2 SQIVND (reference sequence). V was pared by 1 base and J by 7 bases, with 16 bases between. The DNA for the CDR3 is TGTGCCAGTAGTATAGCTGGCCAGTCAGGGGCTGGCTACACCTTC. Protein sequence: CASSIAGQSGAGYTF.

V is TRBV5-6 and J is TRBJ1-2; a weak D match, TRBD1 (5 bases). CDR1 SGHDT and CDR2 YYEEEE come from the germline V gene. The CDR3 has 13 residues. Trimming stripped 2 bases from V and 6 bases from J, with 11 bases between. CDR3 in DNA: TGTGCCAGCAGCTTACTTCCGGGGGATGGCTACACCTTC. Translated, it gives CASSLLPGDGYTF.